This T cell receptor (beta chain) derives from a study of T cell repertoires in cytomegalovirus infection. Across the whole study: In public TCR beta signatures, there were indications of both CMV infection and matching HLA type. Study-level points and caveats: Pooled public TCR beta family frequency picked out CMV carriers with the relevant HLA. CMV-specific TCR beta clonotypes restricted by HLA-C dominated the ex vivo response.

This CDR3 has 11 residues. Looked up from germline, CDR1 is SQVTM and CDR2 is ANQGSEA. V shed 3 bases and J 14 bases; nucleotides not matched to a gene: 9. TCRdb redid the calling of the reads with MiXCR, one entry per CDR3 protein. The sample shows under 800,000 distinct CDR3 sequences, 20% to 25% of them seen only once. This clonotype turned up a few times. Antigen: not known. The J gene is TRBJ1-1, the V gene TRBV29-1, with 7 bases that match TRBD1. This clonotype originated in a human donor in good health (CMV status not recorded). Some clones in this sample may be carry-over from other donors' samples. The sample consisted of CD8+ T cells from PBMCs. For the CDR3, the DNA is TGCAGCGTTGACTTGACAGGGACTGGGTTCTTT. Encoded protein: CSVDLTGTGFF.